Each of the 27 T cell receptor beta chains below was sequenced from the same sample in a study. Generated by immunoSEQ multiplex PCR, the TCRdb table keeps only in-frame clones and is missing some. The profile shows some 48,000 clones, 93% of them singletons. The sequenced sample consisted of PBMCs. These receptors all stem from a man aged 35 to 55 with rheumatoid arthritis.

This clone was observed a few times. The chain uses TRBV27 and TRBJ2-1; 10 nucleotides line up with TRBD2. This CDR3 has 15 amino acids. V was pared by 1 base and J by 9 bases, with 6 bases of the junction left unmatched. The germline V gene has CDR1 MNHEY and CDR2 SMNVEV (reference sequence). CDR3 coding DNA: TGTGCCAGCAGTTTATGGGCTAGCGGGAGAGGTGAGCAGTTCTTC. Its protein product is CASSLWASGRGEQFF.

The chain is built from TRBV9 and TRBJ2-1, with no clear D. The CDR3 runs 16 residues. The V and J ends lost 0 bases and 1 base respectively, with 11 bases between them. Germline CDR1 reads SGDLS; CDR2 reads YYNGEE. CDR3 DNA sequence: TGTGCCAGCAGCGTAGGGGCAGCGACTTCCTACAATGAGCAGTTCTTC. As protein: CASSVGAATSYNEQFF. Together with reference TRBV9 and TRBJ2-1, the CDR3 gives the full variable domain: DSGVTQTPKHLITATGQRVTLRCSPRSGDLSVYWYQQSLDQGLQFLIQYYNGEERAKGNILERFSAQQFPDLHSELNLSSLELGDSALYFCASSVGAATSYNEQFFGPGTRLTVL.

The CDR3 DNA sequence: TGCAGTGCTAGTCGCAAGAACACTGAAGCTTTCTTT. It is translated as CSASRKNTEAFF. This chain links TRBV20-1 with TRBJ1-1, with D hard to call. The CDR3 has 12 amino acids. Trimming took off 3 bases at V and 1 base at J, with 6 bases between the two ends. Germline V gene data show CDR1 as DFQATT and CDR2 as SNEGSKA (reference sequence).

The chain has TRBV4-3 and TRBJ1-1, with a weak D call TRBD1 (5 bases). The CDR3 has 16 amino acids. V lost 1 base and J 0 bases, leaving 12 bases between the germline ends. Germline V gives CDR1 LGHNA, CDR2 YSLEER. This chain's CDR3 is CASSQGPGPVNTEAFF. CDR3 sequence (DNA): TGCGCCAGCAGCCAAGGTCCAGGGCCCGTGAACACTGAAGCTTTCTTT.

The chain joins TRBV21-1 to TRBJ1-3. TRBV21-1 corresponds to a pseudogene. The CDR3 contains 13 residues. The CDR3 spells CASSKGTGNTIYF. The CDR3 DNA is TGTGCCAGCAGCAAAGGGACTGGAAACACCATATATTTT.

The V call is TRBV7-2, the J call TRBJ1-2, with 7 bases lining up with TRBD1. CDR3 size: 14 residues. The germline gives CDR1 SGHTA, CDR2 FQGNSA. The ends lost 5 bases at V and 8 bases at J; junction bases unmatched: 11. The CDR3 loop reads CASSGYRGSGGYTF. The CDR3 bases are TGTGCCAGCAGCGGCTACAGGGGATCGGGCGGCTACACCTTC.

The V and J genes are TRBV19 and TRBJ1-6; D ambiguous. The germline CDR1 and CDR2 sequences are LNHDA and SQIVND (reference sequence). V lost 3 bases to trimming and J lost 6 bases, with 9 bases between them. This CDR3 has 14 amino acids. The CDR3, as DNA: TGTGCCAGTAGTATCCTACTGACTAATTCACCCCTCCACTTT. Protein sequence: CASSILLTNSPLHF.

The chain has TRBV12-3 or TRBV12-4 and TRBJ2-1; D gene unclear. The V end lost 1 base, the J end lost 5 bases, and 6 bases lay between the germline ends. This CDR3 comprises 13 residues. CDR3 loop: CASSLGSHNEQFF. DNA for the CDR3: TGTGCCAGCAGTTTAGGAAGCCACAATGAGCAGTTCTTC.

This sequence joins TRBV18 and TRBJ2-4; D remains unclear. The CDR3 sequence is 15 residues long. Germline values: CDR1 KGHSH, CDR2 LQKENI. V lost 1 base, J lost 6 bases, and 13 bases lay in between. The CDR3 nucleotides are TGTGCCAGCTCACCACAGGGTCCCAGCCTAAACATTCAGTACTTC. As protein: CASSPQGPSLNIQYF.

The rearrangement links TRBV5-4 to TRBJ2-1; 8 bases are a match to TRBD2. CDR1 is SGHNT and CDR2 is YYREEE in the germline V gene (reference sequence). This CDR3 is 16 amino acids long. J gave up 7 bases and V 0 bases, and 9 bases lay outside the gene matches. CDR3 protein: CASSLAAAGDVNEQFF. CDR3 in DNA: TGTGCCAGCAGCTTGGCCGCAGCGGGAGACGTAAATGAGCAGTTCTTC.

This rearrangement joins TRBV13 to TRBJ1-4, with a weak D call TRBD1 (5 bases). The V end lost 5 bases, the J end lost 7 bases, and 20 bases lay between the germline ends. The CDR3 extends over 16 amino acids. Germline V gene data show CDR1 as PRHDT and CDR2 as FYEKMQ (reference sequence). The chain's CDR3 is CASSRTARGVGEKLFF. As DNA, the CDR3 is TGTGCCAGCAGCCGAACCGCCCGGGGGGTCGGTGAAAAACTGTTTTTT. Combining the CDR3 with reference TRBV13 and TRBJ1-4 gives the whole variable domain AAGVIQSPRHLIKEKRETATLKCYPIPRHDTVYWYQQGPGQDPQFLISFYEKMQSDKGSIPDRFSAQQFSDYHSELNMSSLELGDSALYFCASSRTARGVGEKLFFGSGTQLSVL.

The CDR3 sequence: CASAEIGGTAEAFF. CDR3 sequence (DNA): TGTGCCAGCGCGGAGATTGGGGGGACGGCTGAAGCTTTCTTT. The chain has TRBV27 and TRBJ1-1, with D perhaps matching TRBD1 (5 bases). V gave up 8 bases and J gave up 6 bases, with 19 bases separating them. Germline V gene lookup returns CDR1 MNHEY and CDR2 SMNVEV (reference sequence). The CDR3 consists of 14 residues.

The chain links TRBV28 to TRBJ2-5, with TRBD1 matching over 9 bases. This CDR3 is 15 amino acids long. V gave up 7 bases and J gave up 5 bases; unmatched junction bases: 11. Germline V gene data show CDR1 as MDHEN and CDR2 as SYDVKM. The CDR3 is CASTVSGTGTETQYF. Written as DNA, the CDR3 is TGTGCCAGCACCGTGTCTGGGACAGGGACGGAGACCCAGTACTTC.

This clone appeared a few times. V and J are TRBV11-2 and TRBJ2-2; D is perhaps TRBD1 or TRBD2 (5 bases each). CDR1 and CDR2 from the germline V gene are SGHAT and FQNNGV. This CDR3 has 17 amino acids. Trimming took 1 base from V and 6 from J, leaving 18 bases between them. The CDR3 protein is CASSLVKGTQVPGELFF. CDR3 nucleotide sequence: TGTGCCAGCAGCTTAGTAAAAGGGACCCAGGTGCCCGGGGAGCTGTTTTTT.

The gene calls are TRBV5-1 and TRBJ1-1, with D uncertain. The CDR3 consists of 15 residues. In germline, CDR1 is SGHRS, CDR2 YFSETQ. Trimming stripped 2 bases from V and 2 bases from J, with 13 bases between. The CDR3 nucleotides are TGCGCCAGCAGCTTCCTTGCAAGAGCTAACACTGAAGCTTTCTTT. Protein sequence: CASSFLARANTEAFF. Variable domain in full (rest from reference TRBV5-1 and TRBJ1-1): KAGVTQTPRYLIKTRGQQVTLSCSPISGHRSVSWYQQTPGQGLQFLFEYFSETQRNKGNFPGRFSGRQFSNSRSEMNVSTLELGDSALYLCASSFLARANTEAFFGQGTRLTVV.

V is TRBV30 and J is TRBJ1-3; D possibly corresponds to TRBD1 (6 bases). Looked up from germline, CDR1 is GTSNPN and CDR2 is SVGIG (reference sequence). Trimming removed 4 bases from V and 4 bases from J, with 8 bases in between. This CDR3 contains 12 residues. The CDR3 sequence: CAWTGDGNTIYF. Here the CDR3 DNA reads TGTGCCTGGACAGGGGACGGAAACACCATATATTTT.

V usage is TRBV5-4 and J usage is TRBJ2-6; TRBD1 matches 7 bases. Germline CDR1 reads SGHNT; CDR2 reads YYREEE (reference sequence). The CDR3 is made up of 17 amino acids. Trimming removed 0 bases from V and 0 bases from J; junction bases left unmatched: 3. CDR3 residues: CASSLGQGNSGANVLTF. The CDR3 DNA reads TGTGCCAGCAGCTTGGGACAGGGAAACTCTGGGGCCAACGTCCTGACTTTC.

The chain has TRBV7-3 and TRBJ2-6; 7 bases line up with TRBD1. The J segment lost 3 bases and the V segment lost 2 bases, leaving 10 bases of the junction unmatched. The CDR3 totals 18 residues. Germline loops: CDR1 SGHTA, CDR2 FQGTGA. The DNA for the CDR3 is TGTGCCAGCAGCTTAGCTGGTCAGGGGGTAGGTGGGGCCAACGTCCTGACTTTC. This encodes CASSLAGQGVGGANVLTF. The full variable domain, with the rest looked up from reference TRBV7-3 and TRBJ2-6, is GAGVSQTPSNKVTEKGKYVELRCDPISGHTALYWYRQSLGQGPEFLIYFQGTGAADDSGLPNDRFFAVRPEGSVSTLKIQRTERGDSAVYLCASSLAGQGVGGANVLTFGAGSRLTVL.

The CDR3 is CASSGRQGENGYTF. In DNA form, the CDR3 reads TGTGCCAGCAGCGGGCGTCAGGGGGAGAATGGCTACACCTTC. The V and J genes are TRBV3-1 (or the pseudogene TRBV3-2) and TRBJ1-2; the match to TRBD1 covers 7 bases. CDR1 is LGHDT, CDR2 YNNKEL, per germline (reference sequence). V lost 5 bases to trimming and J lost 6 bases; unmatched junction nucleotides: 9. CDR3 length: 14 amino acids.

The V call is TRBV10-3, the J call TRBJ2-7, with D unresolved. The CDR3 consists of 12 residues. Germline CDR1 is ENHRY and CDR2 is SYGVKD. Trimming took 0 bases from V and 4 from J, leaving 4 bases between them. For the CDR3, the DNA is TGTGCCATCAGTGAGTCGGTATACGAGCAGTACTTC. Its translation: CAISESVYEQYF.

The chain uses TRBV6-2 or TRBV6-3 and TRBJ2-3; no clear D gene. CDR3 size: 13 residues. The V end lost 0 bases, the J end lost 5 bases, and 6 bases lay between the germline ends. Germline V gene sequence: CDR1 MNHEY, CDR2 SVGEGT. The CDR3 loop reads CASSYSSGDTQYF. The CDR3 DNA is TGTGCCAGCAGTTACTCGAGTGGAGATACGCAGTATTTT.

The chain couples TRBV4-3 to TRBJ2-3; possible D gene TRBD2, 6 bases. V shed 0 bases and J shed 0 bases, with 10 bases lying between them. This CDR3 is 16 amino acids long. Germline CDR1 reads LGHNA; CDR2 reads YSLEER. The CDR3 reads CASSQDWGESTDTQYF. In DNA form, the CDR3 reads TGCGCCAGCAGCCAAGATTGGGGGGAGAGCACAGATACGCAGTATTTT.

The chain links TRBV3-1 (or the pseudogene TRBV3-2) to TRBJ1-4, with 9 positions matching TRBD1. This CDR3 is built from 15 residues. Germline CDR1 is LGHDT and CDR2 is YNNKEL (reference sequence). With 1 base clipped from V and 8 bases from J, the junction kept 5 bases outside the gene matches. CDR3 protein: CASSQGGQGLEKLFF. The CDR3 DNA reads as TGTGCCAGCAGCCAAGGGGGACAGGGTTTAGAAAAACTGTTTTTT.

This sequence joins TRBV4-1 and TRBJ2-5; D gene unclear. The CDR3 totals 13 residues. CDR1 and CDR2 from the germline V gene are MGHRA and YSYEKL. The V end was cut by 1 base, the J end by 5 bases, with 8 bases between. Here the CDR3 DNA reads TGCGCCAGCAGCCAAGTATTAGGGGAGACCCAGTACTTC. It codes for CASSQVLGETQYF.

This clone has only one observation. As DNA, the CDR3 is TGTGCCAGTAGTATTACGGTTCTCGACAGGGAAAGGACTAATGAAAAACTGTTTTTT. As protein: CASSITVLDRERTNEKLFF. V is TRBV19 and J is TRBJ1-4, with 7 nucleotides matching TRBD1. This CDR3 contains 19 residues. V trimming: 3 bases; J trimming: 2 bases; junction bases outside the gene matches: 15. Germline V gene data show CDR1 as LNHDA and CDR2 as SQIVND (reference sequence).

The CDR3 sequence is CAWSAGLAGVFNEQFF. The DNA of the CDR3 is TGTGCCTGGAGTGCGGGACTAGCGGGAGTATTCAATGAGCAGTTCTTC. The chain combines TRBV30 with TRBJ2-1; 14 bases line up with TRBD2. The CDR3 covers 16 residues. V lost 1 base and J lost 6; bases outside the gene matches: 5. Looked up from germline, CDR1 is GTSNPN and CDR2 is SVGIG (reference sequence). The variable domain in full, completed from reference TRBV30 and TRBJ2-1, reads SQTIHQWPATLVQPVGSPLSLECTVEGTSNPNLYWYRQAAGRGLQLLFYSVGIGQISSEVPQNLSASRPQDRQFILSSKKLLLSDSGFYLCAWSAGLAGVFNEQFFGPGTRLTVL.

J is TRBJ1-6 and V is TRBV19; a possible D gene is TRBD1 (6 bases). This CDR3 region has 16 residues. With 6 bases removed from V and 0 bases from J, the gap between germline ends came to 12 bases. Germline CDR1 is LNHDA and CDR2 is SQIVND (reference sequence). This CDR3 is CASRTTGSSYNSPLHF. DNA for the CDR3: TGTGCCAGTAGGACTACAGGGAGCTCCTATAATTCACCCCTCCACTTT. The entire variable domain, with the rest obtained from reference TRBV19 and TRBJ1-6, is as follows: DGGITQSPKYLFRKEGQNVTLSCEQNLNHDAMYWYRQDPGQGLRLIYYSQIVNDFQKGDIAEGYSVSREKKESFPLTVTSAQKNPTAFYLCASRTTGSSYNSPLHFGNGTRLTVT.